This T cell receptor beta chain was captured by sequencing in a study of beta chain features in type 1 diabetes. This clone was counted between two and nine times. Expressed TCRB transcripts were sequenced because the isolated RNA had all been reverse transcribed beforehand. Around 3.57 million reads was the average for naive, central memory and regulatory T cell samples. Assay: immunoSEQ multiplex PCR; the TCRdb copy retains only in-frame clones and omits some. The data show under 800,000 clones, roughly a sixth seen once. Based on CD45RO/CCR7/CD25/CD127/CD95/CD27, CD4+ regulatory, stem cell-like memory, naive and central memory cells were sorted. CDR3 length: 16 amino acids. V was pared by 2 bases and J by 0 bases, with 12 bases between. Germline loops: CDR1 SGHRS, CDR2 YFSETQ.

This chain links TRBV5-1 with TRBJ1-3, with D possibly being TRBD1 (6 bases). This sequence originates from a man in his late teens or twenties in good health. The specimen was naive CD4+ T cells from blood. CDR3 protein: CASSFDRRNSGNTIYF. The CDR3 DNA is TGCGCCAGCAGCTTCGACAGGCGAAACTCTGGAAACACCATATATTTT. The whole variable domain, filled in from reference TRBV5-1 and TRBJ1-3, reads KAGVTQTPRYLIKTRGQQVTLSCSPISGHRSVSWYQQTPGQGLQFLFEYFSETQRNKGNFPGRFSGRQFSNSRSEMNVSTLELGDSALYLCASSFDRRNSGNTIYFGEGSWLTVV.